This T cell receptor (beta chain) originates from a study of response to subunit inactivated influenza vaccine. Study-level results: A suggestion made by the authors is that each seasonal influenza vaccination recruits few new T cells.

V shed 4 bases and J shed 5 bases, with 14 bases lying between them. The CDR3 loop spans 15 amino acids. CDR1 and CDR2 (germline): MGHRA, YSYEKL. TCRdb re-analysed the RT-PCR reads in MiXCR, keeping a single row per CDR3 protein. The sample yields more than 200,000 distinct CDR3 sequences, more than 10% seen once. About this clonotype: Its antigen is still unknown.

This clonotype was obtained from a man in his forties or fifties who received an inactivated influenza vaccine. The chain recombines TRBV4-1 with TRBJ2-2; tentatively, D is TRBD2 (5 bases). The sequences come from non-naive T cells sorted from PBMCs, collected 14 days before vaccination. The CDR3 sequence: CASSLDPGVTGELFF. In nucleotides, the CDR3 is TGCGCCAGCAGCCTCGATCCCGGGGTTACCGGGGAGCTGTTTTTT.